The 26 T cell receptor beta chains given below trace back to one sample, sequenced in a study of CD8+ T cells in alopecia areata. TCR sequencing used cDNA made by reverse transcription of extracted RNA. Assay used: immunoSEQ multiplex PCR; TCRdb lists only in-frame clones, some missing. The sample yields roughly 250,000 clones, about 60% seen once. As to treatment: oral pan-JAK inhibitor, 5-10 mg twice daily. Here the sequenced sample was CD4+ T cells sorted from blood, taken between weeks 51 and 52, from a patient treated with tofacitinib. Receptors originate from a human donor with alopecia areata.

The chain's CDR3 is CASGRQSGADTQYF. CDR3 sequence (DNA): TGTGCCAGCGGTAGACAGTCTGGGGCAGATACGCAGTATTTT. The chain has TRBV2 and TRBJ2-3; a possible D gene is TRBD1 (5 bases). The CDR3 runs to 14 residues. V dropped 8 bases and J dropped 4 bases, with 16 bases sitting between them. Germline lookup yields CDR1 SNHLY and CDR2 FYNNEI.

The chain couples TRBV30 to TRBJ2-2; D call uncertain. CDR3 length equals 15 residues. Deletions cut 1 base from V and 1 base from J, with 10 bases between. CDR1 and CDR2 (germline): GTSNPN, SVGIG (reference sequence). CDR3 sequence: CAWSANGRNTGELFF. The CDR3 DNA reads TGTGCCTGGAGTGCCAATGGTAGGAACACCGGGGAGCTGTTTTTT.

This clone has only a few counts. This sequence joins TRBV29-1 and TRBJ1-2, with 7 bases lining up with TRBD1. The CDR3 has 12 amino acids. CDR1 is SQVTM, CDR2 ANQGSEA, per germline. The V segment lost 2 bases and the J segment 8 bases; nucleotides outside the gene matches: 5. The CDR3 loop reads CSVEQGERGYTF. The DNA for the CDR3 is TGCAGCGTTGAACAGGGGGAAAGAGGCTACACCTTC.

The chain has TRBV9 and TRBJ2-1; 12 bases line up with TRBD2. Looked up from germline, CDR1 is SGDLS and CDR2 is YYNGEE. This CDR3 has 16 amino acids. V shed 3 bases and J 3 bases; nucleotides not matched to a gene: 4. The CDR3 sequence is CASSGATSGGYNEQFF. In DNA form, the CDR3 reads TGTGCCAGCAGCGGAGCGACTAGCGGGGGCTACAATGAGCAGTTCTTC.

This clone appeared a single time. V usage is TRBV30 and J usage is TRBJ1-3; D call uncertain. CDR1 and CDR2 (germline): GTSNPN, SVGIG (reference sequence). Trimming pared 4 bases from V and 4 bases from J, leaving 11 bases between. The CDR3 spans 13 residues. The CDR3 sequence: CAWTSISGNTIYF. CDR3 coding DNA: TGTGCCTGGACGTCTATCTCAGGAAACACCATATATTTT.

The CDR3 region is CASSSGTTYEQYF. In nucleotides, the CDR3 is TGCGCCAGCAGCTCCGGGACAACTTACGAGCAGTACTTC. This rearrangement joins TRBV5-1 to TRBJ2-7, with TRBD1 as a possible D gene (6 bases). The CDR3 is made up of 13 amino acids. Germline CDR1 and CDR2: SGHRS and YFSETQ. Trimming shortened V by 3 bases and J by 4 bases, and 11 bases separated the two germline ends.

The genes are TRBV27 and TRBJ2-1; a possible D gene is TRBD2 (5 bases). Looked up from germline, CDR1 is MNHEY and CDR2 is SMNVEV (reference sequence). The CDR3 loop spans 16 amino acids. Between the trimmed V and J ends, which lost 0 bases and 9 bases, there was a span of 18 bases. The CDR3 nucleotides are TGTGCCAGCAGTTTATCGGGCAGGAGGACGGCCAGTGAGCAGTTCTTC. As protein: CASSLSGRRTASEQFF.

This chain links TRBV6-5 with TRBJ2-5; 11 nucleotides align to TRBD2. The trim removed 6 bases at V and 7 bases at J, leaving 10 bases unmatched. The CDR3 extends over 15 amino acids. Looked up from germline, CDR1 is MNHEY and CDR2 is SVGAGI. The CDR3 DNA follows: TGTGCCAGCAGCCCTGGAGTTCTAGCGGGGGGGACCCAGTACTTC. Translating gives CASSPGVLAGGTQYF.

V gene TRBV7-2 combines with J gene TRBJ2-1; TRBD1 might be the D (6 bases). The germline gives CDR1 SGHTA, CDR2 FQGNSA. This CDR3 is 15 amino acids long. V lost 6 bases and J 12 bases, leaving 24 bases between the germline ends. This CDR3 reads CASSFRTGGGNRQFF. CDR3 nucleotide sequence: TGTGCCAGCAGTTTCCGGACTGGTGGGGGCAATCGGCAGTTCTTC.

The V gene is TRBV9, the J gene TRBJ2-5; no firm D call. V gave up 3 bases and J gave up 4 bases, with 7 bases separating them. The germline V gene has CDR1 SGDLS and CDR2 YYNGEE. CDR3 size: 12 residues. The CDR3 nucleotides are TGTGCCAGCAGCGGTAACGGAGAGACCCAGTACTTC. Amino acids: CASSGNGETQYF.

CDR3 coding DNA: TGTGCCAGCAGCGATTATAGAAGCACAGATACGCAGTATTTT. Translated: CASSDYRSTDTQYF. The V gene is TRBV11-2, the J gene TRBJ2-3; D is unclear. V was cut by 5 bases and J by 0 bases, with 9 bases left in between. Germline V gene lookup returns CDR1 SGHAT and CDR2 FQNNGV. This CDR3 region has 14 residues.

The V call is TRBV29-1, the J call TRBJ2-2; maybe TRBD1 (5 bases). CDR1 and CDR2 (germline): SQVTM, ANQGSEA. V was shortened by 6 bases and J by 7 bases, with 15 bases between the two germline ends. The CDR3 runs to 13 residues. CDR3: CSVRQLQHGELFF. CDR3 sequence (DNA): TGCAGCGTGCGACAGCTCCAACACGGGGAGCTGTTTTTT.

V usage is TRBV29-1 and J usage is TRBJ2-7, with D perhaps TRBD1 or TRBD2 (6 bases each). CDR1 is SQVTM, CDR2 ANQGSEA, per germline. The CDR3 spans 15 residues. V was shortened by 6 bases and J by 2 bases, with 20 bases between the two germline ends. CDR3: CSVRPVGGATYEQYF. The CDR3, as DNA: TGCAGCGTCCGCCCAGTCGGGGGCGCTACCTACGAGCAGTACTTC.

This clone appeared a few times. The CDR3 nucleotides are TGTGCCAGCTCACCCGGGACCAGGGAGGGCTCTGGCTACACCTTC. Its protein product is CASSPGTREGSGYTF. This rearrangement joins TRBV18 to TRBJ1-2, with a weak D call TRBD1 (5 bases). The CDR3 consists of 15 residues. Trimming took off 3 bases at V and 7 bases at J, with 18 bases between the two ends. Germline values: CDR1 KGHSH, CDR2 LQKENI.

In nucleotides, the CDR3 is TGCAGTGCCAATCAGGTTGCCGAGCAGTTCTTC. Its protein product is CSANQVAEQFF. V is TRBV20-1 and J is TRBJ2-1; D gene unclear. Germline V gene lookup returns CDR1 DFQATT and CDR2 SNEGSKA (reference sequence). There are 11 residues in the CDR3. V gave up 6 bases and J gave up 10 bases, with 13 bases separating them.

CDR3 DNA sequence: TGTGCCTGGAGGAAGGGAGGGGCTCAATCTGAAAAACTGTTTTTT. Amino acid sequence: CAWRKGGAQSEKLFF. The rearrangement links TRBV30 to TRBJ1-4; weak D call: TRBD1 (5 bases). The germline CDR1 and CDR2 sequences are GTSNPN and SVGIG (reference sequence). The CDR3 is 15 amino acids. V was shortened by 3 bases and J by 7 bases, with 18 bases between the two germline ends.

The chain employs TRBV10-3 and TRBJ2-1; TRBD2 aligns across 7 bases. Per germline, CDR1 ENHRY and CDR2 SYGVKD. The CDR3 spans 12 residues. V lost 2 bases to trimming and J lost 15 bases; unmatched junction nucleotides: 7. The CDR3 is CAISETSASSFF. For the CDR3, the DNA is TGTGCCATCAGTGAGACTAGCGCGTCTTCGTTCTTC.

This clone was detected a few times. The rearrangement joins TRBV5-1 to TRBJ1-5; D perhaps matches TRBD1 (5 bases). The germline V and J ends were trimmed by 3 bases and 6 bases, with 10 bases remaining between them. The CDR3 spans 13 residues. In germline, CDR1 is SGHRS, CDR2 YFSETQ. The CDR3 is CASSWGGGQPQHF. For the CDR3, the DNA is TGCGCCAGCAGCTGGGGGGGTGGTCAGCCCCAGCATTTT.

CDR3 bases: TGCAGCGTAGGACAGGGTCGGGGCTCCTACAATGAGCAGTTCTTC. It translates to CSVGQGRGSYNEQFF. The V gene is TRBV29-1, the J gene TRBJ2-1; 8 nucleotides align to TRBD1. Trimming took 6 bases from V and 0 from J; bases not matched to a gene: 7. This CDR3 comprises 15 residues. CDR1 and CDR2 (germline): SQVTM, ANQGSEA.

This chain joins TRBV13 and TRBJ2-6, with a weak D call TRBD1 (6 bases). Germline V gene data show CDR1 as PRHDT and CDR2 as FYEKMQ (reference sequence). CDR3 length: 17 residues. The V gene lost 1 base and the J gene lost 0 bases, with 10 bases spanning the gap. The CDR3 DNA follows: TGTGCCAGCAGCTTAGAACAGGGCCTCTCTGGGGCCAACGTCCTGACTTTC. The encoded protein is CASSLEQGLSGANVLTF.

Here the CDR3 reads CSVEQRGSGELFF. The CDR3 DNA is TGCAGCGTTGAACAGCGGGGGTCCGGGGAGCTGTTTTTT. V and J are TRBV29-1 and TRBJ2-2, with 8 positions matching TRBD2. CDR1 and CDR2 from the germline V gene are SQVTM and ANQGSEA. The CDR3 loop spans 13 amino acids. J lost 6 bases, V lost 2 bases, and 2 bases had no gene match.

The gene calls are TRBV29-1 and TRBJ1-2; 8 nucleotides agree with TRBD1. The CDR3 runs 12 residues. The trim removed 6 bases at V and 5 bases at J, leaving 5 bases unmatched. CDR1 and CDR2 (germline): SQVTM, ANQGSEA. The DNA of the CDR3 is TGCAGCGTGGTAGACAGGGGATATGGCTACACCTTC. It codes for CSVVDRGYGYTF.

This rearrangement joins TRBV30 to TRBJ2-7; maybe TRBD2 (5 bases). V dropped 0 bases and J dropped 3 bases, with 12 bases sitting between them. The CDR3 covers 14 residues. Germline assignment: CDR1 GTSNPN and CDR2 SVGIG (reference sequence). The DNA for the CDR3 is TGTGCCTGGAGTGTACTTGGAGGTGTCTACGAGCAGTACTTC. Its translation: CAWSVLGGVYEQYF.

This rearrangement joins TRBV5-6 to TRBJ2-6; the D is unclear. Trimming removed 7 bases at V and 0 bases at J, with 8 bases between. The CDR3 is made up of 14 amino acids. CDR1 is SGHDT, CDR2 YYEEEE, per germline. The CDR3, as DNA: TGTGCCAGCGTAAGGATCTCTGGGGCCAACGTCCTGACTTTC. It is translated as CASVRISGANVLTF.

The chain recombines TRBV29-1 with TRBJ2-1; 7 bases are a match to TRBD2. V shed 3 bases, J shed 0 bases, and the junction held 8 bases outside the gene matches. This CDR3 is 16 amino acids long. Germline CDR1 and CDR2: SQVTM and ANQGSEA. The CDR3 region is CSVEGGGGSSYNEQFF. CDR3 DNA: TGCAGCGTTGAGGGTGGCGGGGGTAGCTCCTACAATGAGCAGTTCTTC.

The chain employs TRBV4-3 and TRBJ1-3; 7 bases agree with TRBD1. Germline loops: CDR1 LGHNA, CDR2 YSLEER. CDR3 size: 18 residues. J gave up 5 bases and V 4 bases, and 17 bases lay outside the gene matches. This chain's CDR3 is CASSLGYRGSRGRNTIYF. The CDR3 region has the DNA TGCGCCAGCAGCCTAGGATACAGGGGCAGCCGGGGGAGAAACACCATATATTTT.